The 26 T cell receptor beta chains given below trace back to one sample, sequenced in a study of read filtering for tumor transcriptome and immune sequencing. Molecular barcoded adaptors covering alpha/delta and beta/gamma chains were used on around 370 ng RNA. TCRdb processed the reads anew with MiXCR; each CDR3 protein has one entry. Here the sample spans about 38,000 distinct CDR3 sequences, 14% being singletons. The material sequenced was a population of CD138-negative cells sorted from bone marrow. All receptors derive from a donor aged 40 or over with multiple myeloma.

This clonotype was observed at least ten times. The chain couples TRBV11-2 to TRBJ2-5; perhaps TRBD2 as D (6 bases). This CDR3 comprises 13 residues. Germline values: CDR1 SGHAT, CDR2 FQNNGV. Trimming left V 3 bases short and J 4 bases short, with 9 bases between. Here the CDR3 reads CASSFGGGETQYF. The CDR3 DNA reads TGTGCCAGCAGCTTCGGGGGAGGAGAGACCCAGTACTTC.

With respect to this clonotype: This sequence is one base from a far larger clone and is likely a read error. The CDR3 region is CASSLTDNEQYF. The CDR3 nucleotides are TGTGCCAGCAGTTTGACTGACAATGAGCAGTACTTC. The genes are TRBV27 and TRBJ2-7; the D is unclear. V gave up 3 bases and J gave up 7 bases, with 10 bases separating them. CDR3 length: 12 residues. Germline loops: CDR1 MNHEY, CDR2 SMNVEV (reference sequence).

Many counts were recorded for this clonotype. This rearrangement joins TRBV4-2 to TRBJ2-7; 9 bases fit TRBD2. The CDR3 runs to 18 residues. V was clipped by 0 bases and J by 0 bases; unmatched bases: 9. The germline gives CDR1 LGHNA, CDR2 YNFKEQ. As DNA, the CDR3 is TGTGCCAGCAGCCAAGATGGATTAGCGGGGGTCCCCTCCTACGAGCAGTACTTC. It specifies CASSQDGLAGVPSYEQYF.

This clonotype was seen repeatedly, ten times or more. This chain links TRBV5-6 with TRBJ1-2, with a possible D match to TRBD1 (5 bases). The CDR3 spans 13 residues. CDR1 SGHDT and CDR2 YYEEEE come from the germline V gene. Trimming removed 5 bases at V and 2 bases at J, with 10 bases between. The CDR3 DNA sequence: TGTGCCAGCAGGTTGACAGTCAACTATGGCTACACCTTC. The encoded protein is CASRLTVNYGYTF.

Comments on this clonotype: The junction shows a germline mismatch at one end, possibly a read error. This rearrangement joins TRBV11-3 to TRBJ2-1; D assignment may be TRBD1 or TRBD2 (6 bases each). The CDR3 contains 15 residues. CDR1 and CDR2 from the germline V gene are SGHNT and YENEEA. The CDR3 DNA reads TGTGCCGGCAGCTTATACGGGGGCAGACACAACGAGCAGTTCTTC. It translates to CAGSLYGGRHNEQFF. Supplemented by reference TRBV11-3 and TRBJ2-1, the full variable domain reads EAGVVQSPRYKIIEKKQPVAFWCNPISGHNTLYWYLQNLGQGPELLIRYENEEAVDDSQLPKDRFSAERLKGVDSTLKIQPAELGDSAVYLCAGSLYGGRHNEQFFGPGTRLTVL.

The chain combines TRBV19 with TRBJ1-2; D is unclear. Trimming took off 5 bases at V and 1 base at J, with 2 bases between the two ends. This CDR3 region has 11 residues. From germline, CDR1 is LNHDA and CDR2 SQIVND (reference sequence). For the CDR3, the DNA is TGTGCCAGTAGTGATAACTATGGCTACACCTTC. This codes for CASSDNYGYTF. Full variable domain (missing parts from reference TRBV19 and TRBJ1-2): DGGITQSPKYLFRKEGQNVTLSCEQNLNHDAMYWYRQDPGQGLRLIYYSQIVNDFQKGDIAEGYSVSREKKESFPLTVTSAQKNPTAFYLCASSDNYGYTFGSGTRLTVV.

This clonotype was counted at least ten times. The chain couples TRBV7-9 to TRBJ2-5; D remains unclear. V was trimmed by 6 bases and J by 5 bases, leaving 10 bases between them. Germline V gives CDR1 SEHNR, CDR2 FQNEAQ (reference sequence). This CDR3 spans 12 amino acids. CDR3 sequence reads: CASSPSYETQYF. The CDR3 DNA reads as TGTGCCAGCAGTCCCAGCTACGAGACCCAGTACTTC.

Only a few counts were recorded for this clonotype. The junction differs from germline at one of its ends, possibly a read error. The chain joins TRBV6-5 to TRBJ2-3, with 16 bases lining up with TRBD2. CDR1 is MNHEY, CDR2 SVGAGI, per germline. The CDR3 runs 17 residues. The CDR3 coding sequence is TGTGCCAGCAGCTACTTGGGACTAGCGGGGGGGGGAGATACGCAGTATTTT. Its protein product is CASSYLGLAGGGDTQYF.

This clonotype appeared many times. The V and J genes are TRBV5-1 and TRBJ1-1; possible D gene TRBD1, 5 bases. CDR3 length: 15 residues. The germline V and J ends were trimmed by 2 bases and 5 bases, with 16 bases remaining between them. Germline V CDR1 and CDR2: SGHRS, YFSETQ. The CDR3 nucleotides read TGCGCCAGCAGCTTAGACAGAGGAGTGGGGACTGAAGCTTTCTTT. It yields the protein CASSLDRGVGTEAFF.

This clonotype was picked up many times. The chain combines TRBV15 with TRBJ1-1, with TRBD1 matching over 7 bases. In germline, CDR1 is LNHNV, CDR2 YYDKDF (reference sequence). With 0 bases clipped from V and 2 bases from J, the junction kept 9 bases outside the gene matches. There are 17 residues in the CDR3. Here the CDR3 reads CATSRDQLQGPNTEAFF. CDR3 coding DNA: TGTGCCACCAGCAGAGACCAACTACAGGGGCCTAACACTGAAGCTTTCTTT. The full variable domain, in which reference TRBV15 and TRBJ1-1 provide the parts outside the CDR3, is DAMVIQNPRYQVTQFGKPVTLSCSQTLNHNVMYWYQQKSSQAPKLLFHYYDKDFNNEADTPDNFQSRRPNTSFCFLDIRSPGLGDTAMYLCATSRDQLQGPNTEAFFGQGTRLTVV.

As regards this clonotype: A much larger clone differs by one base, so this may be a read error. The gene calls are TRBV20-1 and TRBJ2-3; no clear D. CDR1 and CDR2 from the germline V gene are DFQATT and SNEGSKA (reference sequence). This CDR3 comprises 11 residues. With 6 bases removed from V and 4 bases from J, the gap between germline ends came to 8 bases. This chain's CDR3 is CSASPADTQYF. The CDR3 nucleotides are TGCAGTGCATCTCCCGCAGATACGCAGTATTTT.

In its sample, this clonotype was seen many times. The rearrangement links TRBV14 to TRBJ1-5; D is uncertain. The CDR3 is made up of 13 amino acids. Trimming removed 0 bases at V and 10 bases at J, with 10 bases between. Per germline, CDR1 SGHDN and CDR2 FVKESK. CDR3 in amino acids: CASSQDTRAPQHF. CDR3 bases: TGTGCCAGCAGCCAAGATACACGAGCCCCCCAGCATTTT.

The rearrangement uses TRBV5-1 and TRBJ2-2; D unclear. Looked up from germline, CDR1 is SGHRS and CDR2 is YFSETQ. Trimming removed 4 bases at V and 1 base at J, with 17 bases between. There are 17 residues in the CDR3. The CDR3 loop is CASSQTMEVGNTGELFF. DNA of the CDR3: TGCGCCAGCAGCCAGACCATGGAAGTTGGGAACACCGGGGAGCTGTTTTTT.

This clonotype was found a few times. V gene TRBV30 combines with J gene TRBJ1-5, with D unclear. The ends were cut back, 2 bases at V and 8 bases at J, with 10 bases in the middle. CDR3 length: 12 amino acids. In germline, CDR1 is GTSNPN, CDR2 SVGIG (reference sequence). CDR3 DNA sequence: TGTGCCTGGAGTCATAACACTGAGCCCCAGCATTTT. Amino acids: CAWSHNTEPQHF.

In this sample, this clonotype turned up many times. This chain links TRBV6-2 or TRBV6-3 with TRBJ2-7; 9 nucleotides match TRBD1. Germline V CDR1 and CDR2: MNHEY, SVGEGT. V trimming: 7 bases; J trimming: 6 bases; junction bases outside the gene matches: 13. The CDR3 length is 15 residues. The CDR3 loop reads CASIITPGQGSEQYF. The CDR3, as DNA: TGTGCCAGCATCATTACACCGGGACAGGGCAGCGAGCAGTACTTC.

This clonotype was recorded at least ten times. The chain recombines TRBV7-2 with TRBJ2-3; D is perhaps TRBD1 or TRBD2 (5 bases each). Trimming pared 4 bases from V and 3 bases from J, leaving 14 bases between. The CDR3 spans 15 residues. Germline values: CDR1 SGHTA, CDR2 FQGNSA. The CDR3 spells CASSSGVKGTDTQYF. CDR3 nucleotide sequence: TGTGCCAGCAGCTCCGGGGTGAAGGGGACAGATACGCAGTATTTT.

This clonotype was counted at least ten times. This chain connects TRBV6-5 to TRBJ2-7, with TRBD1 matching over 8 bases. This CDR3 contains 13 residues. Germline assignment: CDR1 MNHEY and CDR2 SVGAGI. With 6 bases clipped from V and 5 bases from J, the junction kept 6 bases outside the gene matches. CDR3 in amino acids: CASRAGGINEQYF. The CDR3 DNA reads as TGTGCCAGCAGAGCAGGGGGCATCAACGAGCAGTACTTC.

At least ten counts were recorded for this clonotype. CDR3 bases: TGCGCCAGCAGCTCGATGACAGGCTACACTGAAGCTTTCTTT. It encodes CASSSMTGYTEAFF. The chain is built from TRBV5-1 and TRBJ1-1; a weak D match, TRBD1 (6 bases). The V end was cut by 3 bases, the J end by 3 bases, with 12 bases between. The germline CDR1 and CDR2 sequences are SGHRS and YFSETQ. This CDR3 contains 14 residues.

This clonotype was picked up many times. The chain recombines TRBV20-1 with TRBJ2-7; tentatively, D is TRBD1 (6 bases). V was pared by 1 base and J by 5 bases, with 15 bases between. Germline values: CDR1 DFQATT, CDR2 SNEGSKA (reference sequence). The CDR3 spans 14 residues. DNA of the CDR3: TGCAGTGCTAGAGTTGTGACAGGAGTCGACGAGCAGTACTTC. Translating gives CSARVVTGVDEQYF.

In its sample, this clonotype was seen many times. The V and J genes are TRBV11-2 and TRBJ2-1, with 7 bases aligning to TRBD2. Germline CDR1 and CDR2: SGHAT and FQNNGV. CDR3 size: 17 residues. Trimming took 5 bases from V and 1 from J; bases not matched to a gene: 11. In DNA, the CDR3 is TGTGCCAGCAGCATGGGAAGGGCTAGCGGTTCCTACAATGAGCAGTTCTTC. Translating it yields CASSMGRASGSYNEQFF. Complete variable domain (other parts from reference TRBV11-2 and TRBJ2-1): EAGVAQSPRYKIIEKRQSVAFWCNPISGHATLYWYQQILGQGPKLLIQFQNNGVVDDSQLPKDRFSAERLKGVDSTLKIQPAKLEDSAVYLCASSMGRASGSYNEQFFGPGTRLTVL.

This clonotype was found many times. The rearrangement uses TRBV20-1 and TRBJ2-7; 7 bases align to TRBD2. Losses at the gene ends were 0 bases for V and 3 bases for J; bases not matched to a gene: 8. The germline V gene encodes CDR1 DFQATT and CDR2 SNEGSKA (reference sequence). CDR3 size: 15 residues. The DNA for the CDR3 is TGCAGTGCTAGAGATAACGCCAGGGACTACTACGAGCAGTACTTC. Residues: CSARDNARDYYEQYF.

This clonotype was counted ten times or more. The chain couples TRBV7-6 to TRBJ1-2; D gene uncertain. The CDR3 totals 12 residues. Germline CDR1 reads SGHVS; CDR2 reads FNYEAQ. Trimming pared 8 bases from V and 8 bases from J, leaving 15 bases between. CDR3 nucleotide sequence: TGTGCCAGCTGGAGCGGTTCGCGAGGCTACACCTTC. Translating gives CASWSGSRGYTF.

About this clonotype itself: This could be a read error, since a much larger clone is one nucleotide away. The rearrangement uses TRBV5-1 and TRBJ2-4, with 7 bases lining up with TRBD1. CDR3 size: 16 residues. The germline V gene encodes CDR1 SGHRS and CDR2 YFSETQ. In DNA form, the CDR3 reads TGCGCCAGCGGCTTGGTTACAGGGGTAACCAAAAACATTCAGTACTTC. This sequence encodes CASGLVTGVTKNIQYF.

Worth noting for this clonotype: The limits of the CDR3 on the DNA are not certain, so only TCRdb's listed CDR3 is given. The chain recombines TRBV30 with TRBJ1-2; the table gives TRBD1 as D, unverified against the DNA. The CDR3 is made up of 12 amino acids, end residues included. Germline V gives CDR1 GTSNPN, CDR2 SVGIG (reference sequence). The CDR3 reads CAWAQGANGHTF.

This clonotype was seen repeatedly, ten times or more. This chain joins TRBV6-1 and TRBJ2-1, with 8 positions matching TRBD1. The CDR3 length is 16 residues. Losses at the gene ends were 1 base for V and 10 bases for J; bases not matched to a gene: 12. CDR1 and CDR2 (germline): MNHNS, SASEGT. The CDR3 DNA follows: TGTGCCAGCAGTGAAGTCTTGGCTGGACAGGGCTGGGAGCAGTTCTTC. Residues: CASSEVLAGQGWEQFF.

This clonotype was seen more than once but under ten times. CDR3 coding DNA: TGTGCCAGCAGCATGGAGCGGGGACCCTATCAAGAGACCCAGTACTTC. This codes for CASSMERGPYQETQYF. The rearrangement joins TRBV6-2 or TRBV6-3 to TRBJ2-5; 7 bases fit TRBD2. V lost 6 bases, J lost 2 bases, and 12 bases stayed unmatched. The CDR3 has 16 amino acids. CDR1 is MNHEY, CDR2 SVGEGT, per germline.